The rows below give T cell receptor beta chains drawn from one sample of a study of CD8 T cells in Susac syndrome. TCRdb redid the calling of the immunoSEQ multiplex PCR reads with MiXCR, one entry per CDR3 protein. This table has fewer than 250,000 distinct CDR3 sequences, more than 85% appearing once. Sample: CD8+ T cells from PBMCs. All receptors derive from a human donor with multiple sclerosis. CDR3s include the opening cysteine and the closing phenylalanine or tryptophan. Fields, in order: V gene, J gene, D gene, CDR3 length, clone size, CDR3 protein, CDR3 DNA. The D gene is left open where the match is weak. Clone size is shown for a subset of rows, as once, few, many or a class of expanded clone.

v_gene: TRBV2
j_gene: TRBJ2-7
d_gene: .
len: 11
abundance: .
CDR3aa: CASSEEDEQYF
CDR3nt: TGTGCCAGCAGTGAGGAGGACGAGCAGTACTTC

v_gene: TRBV4-1
j_gene: TRBJ2-5
d_gene: .
len: 14
abundance: .
CDR3aa: CASSVAASQETQYF
CDR3nt: TGCGCCAGCAGCGTAGCGGCCTCACAAGAGACCCAGTACTTC

v_gene: TRBV24-1
j_gene: TRBJ2-2
d_gene: .
len: 16
abundance: .
CDR3aa: CATSDQDSLNTGELFF
CDR3nt: TGTGCCACCAGTGACCAGGACAGCCTGAACACCGGGGAGCTGTTTTTT

v_gene: TRBV12-3/TRBV12-4
j_gene: TRBJ2-3
d_gene: TRBD2
len: 15
abundance: .
CDR3aa: CASSPRPGRTDTQYF
CDR3nt: TGTGCCAGCAGTCCACGACCCGGGAGGACAGATACGCAGTATTTT

v_gene: TRBV7-2
j_gene: TRBJ2-7
d_gene: .
len: 12
abundance: .
CDR3aa: CASSLSGAEQYF
CDR3nt: TGTGCCAGCAGCTTATCGGGGGCCGAGCAGTACTTC

v_gene: TRBV14
j_gene: TRBJ2-7
d_gene: TRBD1
len: 16
abundance: .
CDR3aa: CASSPRYRGVPYEQYF
CDR3nt: TGTGCCAGCAGCCCCCGCTACAGGGGAGTCCCCTACGAGCAGTACTTC

v_gene: TRBV4-1
j_gene: TRBJ1-2
d_gene: TRBD1
len: 16
abundance: .
CDR3aa: CASSQQRTGTNYGYTF
CDR3nt: TGCGCCAGCAGCCAGCAGCGGACAGGGACTAACTATGGCTACACCTTC

v_gene: TRBV7-2
j_gene: TRBJ2-7
d_gene: .
len: 11
abundance: .
CDR3aa: CASSFVGEQYF
CDR3nt: TGTGCCAGCAGCTTTGTAGGCGAGCAGTACTTC

v_gene: TRBV13
j_gene: TRBJ2-3
d_gene: .
len: 16
abundance: .
CDR3aa: CASSPEGTGGTDTQYF
CDR3nt: TGTGCCAGCAGTCCGGAAGGGACGGGAGGCACAGATACGCAGTATTTT

v_gene: TRBV24-1
j_gene: TRBJ2-1
d_gene: .
len: 18
abundance: .
CDR3aa: CATSDRPGSGLDYNEQFF
CDR3nt: TGTGCCACCAGTGATAGGCCGGGGTCAGGGCTGGACTACAATGAGCAGTTCTTC

v_gene: TRBV29-1
j_gene: TRBJ1-5
d_gene: .
len: 12
abundance: .
CDR3aa: CSGTRWGQPQHF
CDR3nt: TGCAGCGGTACTAGGTGGGGTCAGCCCCAGCATTTT

v_gene: TRBV29-1
j_gene: TRBJ2-5
d_gene: TRBD1
len: 15
abundance: once
CDR3aa: CSVEPGMDRGETQYF
CDR3nt: TGCAGCGTTGAACCCGGGATGGACAGGGGAGAGACCCAGTACTTC

v_gene: TRBV6-2/TRBV6-3
j_gene: TRBJ2-4
d_gene: TRBD1
len: 15
abundance: .
CDR3aa: CASSYVRTGLNIQYF
CDR3nt: TGTGCCAGCAGTTACGTCCGGACAGGGTTGAACATTCAGTACTTC

v_gene: TRBV6-5
j_gene: TRBJ2-1
d_gene: .
len: 16
abundance: .
CDR3aa: CASSYSSGRRMDEQFF
CDR3nt: TGTGCCAGCAGTTACTCTAGTGGGAGGAGGATGGATGAGCAGTTCTTC

v_gene: TRBV7-6
j_gene: TRBJ2-2
d_gene: .
len: 14
abundance: .
CDR3aa: CASSLGKTTGELFF
CDR3nt: TGTGCCAGCAGCTTAGGGAAGACAACCGGGGAGCTGTTTTTT

v_gene: TRBV29-1
j_gene: TRBJ1-1
d_gene: .
len: 14
abundance: .
CDR3aa: CSVVAPESYTEAFF
CDR3nt: TGCAGCGTTGTTGCCCCAGAAAGCTACACTGAAGCTTTCTTT

v_gene: TRBV5-6
j_gene: TRBJ2-7
d_gene: .
len: 14
abundance: .
CDR3aa: CASSSDRVSYEQYF
CDR3nt: TGTGCCAGCAGCTCAGATAGGGTATCCTACGAGCAGTACTTC

v_gene: TRBV5-6
j_gene: TRBJ2-1
d_gene: .
len: 15
abundance: .
CDR3aa: CASSPLLTINNEQFF
CDR3nt: TGTGCCAGCAGCCCATTACTGACAATCAACAATGAGCAGTTCTTC

v_gene: TRBV7-9
j_gene: TRBJ1-3
d_gene: .
len: 16
abundance: .
CDR3aa: CASGEAPDPLENTIYF
CDR3nt: TGTGCCAGCGGGGAGGCACCTGATCCGCTGGAGAACACCATATATTTT

v_gene: TRBV7-2
j_gene: TRBJ2-2
d_gene: TRBD2
len: 17
abundance: .
CDR3aa: CASPSGPRGKTTGELFF
CDR3nt: TGTGCCAGCCCCTCTGGGCCGCGGGGGAAAACAACCGGGGAGCTGTTTTTT

v_gene: TRBV5-6
j_gene: TRBJ1-1
d_gene: .
len: 15
abundance: .
CDR3aa: CASSPTGGLGTEAFF
CDR3nt: TGTGCCAGCAGCCCAACCGGAGGGCTTGGCACTGAAGCTTTCTTT

v_gene: TRBV15
j_gene: TRBJ2-1
d_gene: .
len: 15
abundance: .
CDR3aa: CATSTSDQVNNEQFF
CDR3nt: TGTGCCACCTCTACCTCGGACCAAGTCAACAATGAGCAGTTCTTC

v_gene: TRBV9
j_gene: TRBJ1-2
d_gene: .
len: 13
abundance: .
CDR3aa: CASSVTSGYGYTF
CDR3nt: TGTGCCAGCAGCGTTACCTCGGGCTATGGCTACACCTTC

v_gene: TRBV9
j_gene: TRBJ1-6
d_gene: .
len: 15
abundance: .
CDR3aa: CASSEGQGYNSPLHF
CDR3nt: TGTGCCAGCAGCGAGGGGCAGGGCTATAATTCACCCCTCCACTTT

v_gene: TRBV7-2
j_gene: TRBJ2-2
d_gene: TRBD2
len: 16
abundance: .
CDR3aa: CASRGDGGRRTGELFF
CDR3nt: TGTGCCAGCAGGGGGGACGGCGGGAGGCGCACCGGGGAGCTGTTTTTT

v_gene: TRBV12-3/TRBV12-4
j_gene: TRBJ2-3
d_gene: .
len: 12
abundance: few
CDR3aa: CASSFGSDTQYF
CDR3nt: TGTGCCAGCAGTTTTGGTTCAGATACGCAGTATTTT

v_gene: TRBV12-3/TRBV12-4
j_gene: TRBJ1-1
d_gene: .
len: 15
abundance: .
CDR3aa: CASSSLGTSNTEAFF
CDR3nt: TGTGCCAGCAGCTCCCTCGGGACTTCGAACACTGAAGCTTTCTTT

v_gene: TRBV13
j_gene: TRBJ2-4
d_gene: .
len: 16
abundance: .
CDR3aa: CASSPFPGGAKNIQYF
CDR3nt: TGTGCCAGCAGCCCCTTTCCGGGTGGAGCCAAAAACATTCAGTACTTC

v_gene: TRBV5-1
j_gene: TRBJ2-1
d_gene: TRBD2
len: 15
abundance: .
CDR3aa: CASSLDWREEHEQFF
CDR3nt: TGCGCCAGCAGCTTGGATTGGCGGGAGGAGCATGAGCAGTTCTTC

v_gene: TRBV11-2
j_gene: TRBJ1-2
d_gene: .
len: 13
abundance: few
CDR3aa: CASSLGQAYGYTF
CDR3nt: TGTGCCAGCAGCTTGGGACAAGCGTATGGCTACACCTTC

v_gene: TRBV7-8
j_gene: TRBJ2-7
d_gene: .
len: 13
abundance: .
CDR3aa: CASSLGGPLEQYF
CDR3nt: TGTGCCAGCAGCTTAGGAGGGCCGCTGGAGCAGTACTTC

v_gene: TRBV11-3
j_gene: TRBJ1-1
d_gene: .
len: 13
abundance: .
CDR3aa: CASSFTMNTEAFF
CDR3nt: TGTGCCAGCAGCTTTACGATGAACACTGAAGCTTTCTTT

v_gene: TRBV29-1
j_gene: TRBJ1-1
d_gene: .
len: 14
abundance: .
CDR3aa: CSVYSGGQYTEAFF
CDR3nt: TGCAGCGTCTACAGTGGGGGGCAATACACTGAAGCTTTCTTT

v_gene: TRBV29-1
j_gene: TRBJ1-4
d_gene: .
len: 11
abundance: .
CDR3aa: CSVVGNEKLFF
CDR3nt: TGCAGCGTGGTAGGGAATGAAAAACTGTTTTTT

v_gene: TRBV19
j_gene: TRBJ2-2
d_gene: TRBD2
len: 17
abundance: .
CDR3aa: CASSTPTSGRSDGELFF
CDR3nt: TGTGCCAGTAGTACCCCCACTAGCGGGAGAAGTGACGGGGAGCTGTTTTTT

v_gene: TRBV14
j_gene: TRBJ1-4
d_gene: .
len: 12
abundance: .
CDR3aa: CASSLLDEKLFF
CDR3nt: TGTGCCAGCAGCCTTTTAGATGAAAAACTGTTTTTT

v_gene: TRBV20-1
j_gene: TRBJ2-1
d_gene: .
len: 11
abundance: .
CDR3aa: CSAPYYNEQFF
CDR3nt: TGCAGTGCTCCCTACTACAATGAGCAGTTCTTC

v_gene: TRBV13
j_gene: TRBJ2-5
d_gene: .
len: 12
abundance: .
CDR3aa: CASSALQETQYF
CDR3nt: TGTGCCAGCAGCGCATTACAAGAGACCCAGTACTTC

v_gene: TRBV15
j_gene: TRBJ2-7
d_gene: TRBD1
len: 15
abundance: .
CDR3aa: CATSRDRGISYEQYF
CDR3nt: TGTGCCACCAGCAGGGACAGGGGAATCTCCTACGAGCAGTACTTC

v_gene: TRBV12-3/TRBV12-4
j_gene: TRBJ2-1
d_gene: TRBD2
len: 14
abundance: .
CDR3aa: CATRLAGVGNEQFF
CDR3nt: TGTGCCACCAGACTAGCGGGGGTAGGGAATGAGCAGTTCTTC